The rows below give T cell receptor beta chains drawn from one sample of a study of T cell responses to AZD1222 COVID-19 vaccine. Data came from immunoSEQ multiplex PCR; TCRdb stores just in-frame clones and leaves some out. The sample includes approximately 100,000 clones, about nine tenths of them seen just once. This material consisted of peripheral blood, taken on day 0 of AZD1222 vaccination. Receptors were obtained from an adult in good health. CDR3s leave out the opening cysteine and the closing phenylalanine or tryptophan.

j_call v_call cdr3_length cdr3_aa
TRBJ1-1 TRBV10-1 12 ASTSGQGTTEAF
TRBJ2-3 TRBV21-1 13 ASSKGGRATDTQY
TRBJ1-2 TRBV5-4 14 ASSLAGDRGAYGYT
TRBJ2-2 TRBV27 13 ASSLFSRDTGELF
TRBJ1-5 TRBV6-6 14 ASSYSSPRSNQPQH
TRBJ1-2 TRBV12-3/TRBV12-4 9 ASSLLYGYT
TRBJ1-3 TRBV6-5 12 ASSYSVTGNTIY
TRBJ1-2 TRBV10-3 12 AITRDRGTRGYT
TRBJ1-4 TRBV19 12 ASSSRDRYEKLF
TRBJ2-2 TRBV19 16 ASSPGYTGQGALGELF
TRBJ2-2 TRBV3-1/TRBV3-2 15 ASSPRGAGLTTGELF
TRBJ1-1 TRBV11-3 11 ASSSTRFTEAF
TRBJ2-1 TRBV5-4 12 ASSPGQERNEQF
TRBJ2-2 TRBV6-4 14 ASSEEHRGGTGELF
TRBJ1-2 TRBV6-2/TRBV6-3 17 ASSFIGGDRGADGYGYT
TRBJ2-1 TRBV4-1 12 ASSQDPSYNEQF
TRBJ2-7 TRBV7-2 12 ASSFLTSSYEQY
TRBJ2-1 TRBV15 13 ATTQQGGGYNEQF
TRBJ1-1 TRBV6-5 11 ASEANGNTEAF
TRBJ1-1 TRBV14 17 ASSQAPGRHEGLNTEAF
TRBJ2-7 TRBV7-2 13 ASSLRDRNSYEQY
TRBJ2-3 TRBV7-2 13 ASSSTRVSADTQY
TRBJ1-1 TRBV6-1 15 ASSANRDSRLNTEAF
TRBJ2-1 TRBV10-3 17 AIRAAGLAKGRSYNEQF
TRBJ1-2 TRBV30 10 AWSAGFYGYT
TRBJ1-4 TRBV3-1/TRBV3-2 13 ASSRLGATNEKLF
TRBJ1-4 TRBV29-1 11 SVRESPNEKLF
TRBJ1-5 TRBV15 12 ATSRDAAPEPQH
TRBJ1-1 TRBV10-3 12 AISRTGGRTEAF
TRBJ1-2 TRBV18 13 ASSPPYRVGDGYT
TRBJ1-1 TRBV18 12 ASSQSQGRAEAF
TRBJ1-5 TRBV6-5 12 ASRKTGSGQPQH
TRBJ2-3 TRBV2 13 ASSVQGGAADTQY
TRBJ2-7 TRBV6-5 11 AASSQVSYEQY
TRBJ1-1 TRBV14 13 ASSHQDAGGPEAF
TRBJ2-1 TRBV27 13 ASSRPRTGANEQF
TRBJ2-1 TRBV27 11 ASSLLWADEQF
TRBJ2-7 TRBV29-1 11 SVGWGEGYEQY
TRBJ1-5 TRBV19 10 ASRGPNQPQH
TRBJ2-1 TRBV20-1 13 SASSPDRGYNEQF